This T cell receptor beta chain comes out of a study of blood T cell repertoires in COVID-19. V lost 3 bases and J lost 5; bases outside the gene matches: 8. The germline V gene has CDR1 MDHEN and CDR2 SYDVKM. CDR3 length equals 15 residues. Data came from immunoSEQ multiplex PCR; TCRdb stores just in-frame clones and leaves some out. This sample yields some 100,000 clones, of which 90% to 95% are seen a single time; 0.85% to 1% belongs to the top ten. The chain joins TRBV28 to TRBJ1-2; 8 bases are a match to TRBD1. The receptor's source is a man aged 55-75 years with acute or convalescent COVID-19. The sample consisted of peripheral blood. The CDR3 reads CASSFPQGAFYGYTF. For the CDR3, the DNA is TGTGCCAGCAGTTTTCCCCAGGGGGCTTTTTATGGCTACACCTTC.